The clone carrying this T cell receptor (beta chain) occurred many times. The antigen remains unidentified. These data are taken from a study of early T cells in non-severe SARS-CoV-2 infection. Whole-study results and caveats: The study's VDJdb matching favored anti-spike CD8 responses and missed private and CD4 specificities.

Germline CDR1 and CDR2: MGHRA and YSYEKL. The CDR3 spans 15 residues. V lost 3 bases and J lost 5, with 16 bases in between. The library protocol tagged individual cDNA molecules with unique molecular identifiers. Each CDR3 protein is one row after TCRdb ran MiXCR on the 5' RACE reads. The sample includes tens of thousands of distinct CDR3 sequences, approximately 4.4% seen only once; the top ten take 6.6%. The chain uses TRBV4-1 and TRBJ1-1, with D unresolved. Sequencing was performed on whole blood. The TCR originated in an adult who was a healthcare worker with PCR-confirmed SARS-CoV-2 infection or an uninfected control (not recorded which). CDR3 in DNA: TGCGCCAGCAGCCATGACTCCCGAAGGAATACTGAAGCTTTCTTT. It yields the protein CASSHDSRRNTEAFF.